Listed below are T cell receptor beta chains from one sample, sequenced in a study of cytomegalovirus exposure and HLA in healthy donors. The table came from immunoSEQ multiplex PCR; TCRdb's copy has only in-frame clones and leaves some out. This repertoire shows some 110,000 clones, 65% to 75% found once; its top ten account for 9.5% to 13%. Source material: PBMCs. The receptors shown here come from a woman aged 50 to 65 in good health and CMV-seropositive. The conserved cysteine and the conserved F or W are not part of the CDR3 here. A D gene is named only where the DNA matches it firmly. Clone size is shown for a subset of rows, as once, few, many or a class of expanded clone.

v_gene	len	abundance	d_gene	j_gene	CDR3aa
TRBV29-1	11	NA	TRBD2	TRBJ2-7	SVESGRAVEQY
TRBV2	16	NA	TRBD2	TRBJ2-1	ASSEALRASGGNNEQF
TRBV30	11	NA	NA	TRBJ2-7	AWNRGSTYEQY
TRBV7-2	12	once	NA	TRBJ1-1	ASSLTGRLTEAF
TRBV6-6	13	NA	TRBD1	TRBJ2-7	ASSPGQGSSYEQY
TRBV7-6	14	NA	NA	TRBJ1-4	ASSPRNPATNEKLF
TRBV20-1	9	NA	NA	TRBJ2-1	SASSSNEQF
TRBV7-9	12	NA	NA	TRBJ2-1	ASSLTADYNEQF
TRBV5-1	10	NA	NA	TRBJ1-4	ASSPNGGQLF
TRBV7-2	17	NA	TRBD2	TRBJ2-3	ASSLMVIRRLAGTDTQY
TRBV25-1	12	NA	NA	TRBJ1-2	ASSKEIQGYGYT
TRBV29-1	11	NA	NA	TRBJ2-4	SVVGFVENIQY
TRBV21-1	13	few	NA	TRBJ1-2	ASSNDSLITYGYT
TRBV6-5	13	NA	TRBD2	TRBJ2-7	ASSYAGRGAYEQY
TRBV30	12	NA	NA	TRBJ2-7	AWSVGGSTYEQY
TRBV29-1	10	NA	NA	TRBJ2-3	SVVSGTDTQY